This T cell receptor (beta chain) was recorded in a study of OX40 agonist ivuxolimab in advanced cancers. Overall study results and limits: Undetermined was the antigen specificity of the expanded peripheral T cells. CD4+ and CD8+ blood T cells expanded clonally by week 6 at 0.1 to 3.0 mg/kg.

CDR1 is MGHDK and CDR2 is SYGVNS in the germline V gene. This CDR3 has 13 residues. V was clipped by 7 bases and J by 2 bases, with 11 bases between them. Regarding this clone: The antigen is not known.

Profiled with immunoSEQ multiplex PCR; TCRdb holds only in-frame clones, not every one. Here the sample spans 48,000 or so clones, 70% to 90% being singletons. No patient had autoimmune disease or received systemic immunosuppression. Here the sequenced sample was CD4+ or CD8+ T cells sorted from blood, taken in a trial of the OX40 agonist ivuxolimab. The J gene is TRBJ2-5, the V gene TRBV25-1; D remains ambiguous. The clonotype originates from an adult with an advanced solid tumor such as melanoma, head and neck, liver or kidney cancer. The CDR3 nucleotides read TGTGCCAGCACCCCCACAGTTCAAGAGACCCAGTACTTC. This codes for CASTPTVQETQYF.